Each of the 14 T cell receptor beta chains below was sequenced from the same sample in a study of CD8+ T cells in alopecia areata. cDNA reverse transcribed from extracted RNA served as the sequencing template. Profiling relied on immunoSEQ multiplex PCR, and the TCRdb table lists in-frame clones only, not all of them. Among 98,000 or so clones listed, 55% to 60% were seen once. The sample comprised NKG2D-low CD8+ T cells sorted from blood. These receptors all stem from a human donor with alopecia areata.

The rearrangement joins TRBV25-1 to TRBJ2-7; possibly TRBD1 for D (5 bases). There are 15 residues in the CDR3. Germline values: CDR1 MGHDK, CDR2 SYGVNS. With 1 base removed from V and 1 base from J, the gap between germline ends came to 11 bases. The DNA of the CDR3 is TGTGCCAGCAGTGAATTAGGGGTTGATTCCTACGAGCAGTACTTC. Translated, it gives CASSELGVDSYEQYF.

This clone was recorded a few times. This chain links TRBV7-9 with TRBJ2-5; 8 bases line up with TRBD1. Germline-derived CDR1 and CDR2 are SEHNR and FQNEAQ (reference sequence). The CDR3 is made up of 15 amino acids. Trimming removed 7 bases from V and 5 bases from J; junction bases left unmatched: 12. Here the CDR3 DNA reads TGTGCCAGCACCGCCGGGACAGGCGATTTGGAGACCCAGTACTTC. Translation gives CASTAGTGDLETQYF.

This clone appeared a few times. The chain joins TRBV7-3 to TRBJ2-7; tentative D call: TRBD2 (6 bases). Germline CDR1 SGHTA, CDR2 FQGTGA. The ends were cut back, 4 bases at V and 5 bases at J, with 12 bases in the middle. This CDR3 is built from 13 residues. The CDR3 is CASSYGGADEQYF. For the CDR3, the DNA is TGTGCCAGCAGCTACGGGGGAGCTGACGAGCAGTACTTC.

The gene calls are TRBV19 and TRBJ2-7; D is ambiguous. Trimming took off 6 bases at V and 3 bases at J, with 18 bases between the two ends. CDR1 is LNHDA, CDR2 SQIVND, per germline (reference sequence). The CDR3 loop spans 15 amino acids. In nucleotides, the CDR3 is TGTGCCAGTAGCCCGACTCAAACAGTAGGCTACGAGCAGTACTTC. It translates to CASSPTQTVGYEQYF.

This chain links TRBV7-9 with TRBJ2-7; D gene ambiguous. The CDR3 sequence is 12 residues long. The ends were cut back, 5 bases at V and 6 bases at J, with 11 bases in the middle. Germline V gene data show CDR1 as SEHNR and CDR2 as FQNEAQ (reference sequence). The CDR3 sequence: CASSLNSGEQYF. DNA for the CDR3: TGTGCCAGCAGCCTGAACTCTGGCGAGCAGTACTTC.

In this sample, this clone turned up a few times. The chain couples TRBV7-9 to TRBJ2-1; D ambiguous. Germline V lookup: CDR1 SEHNR, CDR2 FQNEAQ (reference sequence). The CDR3 has 10 residues. Trimming shortened V by 11 bases and J by 10 bases, and 12 bases separated the two germline ends. CDR3 sequence: CAFLAGEQFF. The CDR3 bases are TGTGCCTTCTTAGCCGGGGAGCAGTTCTTC.

V is TRBV11-1 and J is TRBJ2-5; no firm D call. V was shortened by 5 bases and J by 3 bases, with 10 bases between the two germline ends. This CDR3 contains 13 residues. CDR1 is SGHAT, CDR2 FQDESV, per germline (reference sequence). CDR3 DNA: TGTGCCAGCAGCCCCGACTTCGAAGAGACCCAGTACTTC. Translating it yields CASSPDFEETQYF.

The chain combines TRBV5-6 with TRBJ2-7; 7 positions match TRBD1. Germline CDR1 SGHDT, CDR2 YYEEEE. CDR3 length equals 12 residues. The J segment lost 7 bases and the V segment lost 0 bases, leaving 1 base of the junction unmatched. CDR3 nucleotide sequence: TGTGCCAGCAGCTTGGCACAGGGGGAGCAGTACTTC. Translating it yields CASSLAQGEQYF.

The CDR3 DNA reads TGTGCCAGCAGCCCCGCTAGCCACAATGAGCAGTTCTTC. This codes for CASSPASHNEQFF. This sequence joins TRBV5-4 and TRBJ2-1; tentative D call: TRBD2 (5 bases). The CDR3 sequence is 13 residues long. CDR1 and CDR2 (germline): SGHNT, YYREEE (reference sequence). V lost 4 bases, J lost 5 bases, and 10 bases lay in between.

The chain couples TRBV19 to TRBJ2-7, with D perhaps given as TRBD1 or TRBD2 (6 bases each). The CDR3 is 14 residues long. The V gene's germline CDR1 is LNHDA and CDR2 SQIVND (reference sequence). V gave up 4 bases and J gave up 7 bases, with 17 bases separating them. The CDR3 DNA reads TGTGCCAGTAGTACACTGGGCGGAGGGGGGGAGCAGTACTTC. Amino acids: CASSTLGGGGEQYF.

The V call is TRBV5-6, the J call TRBJ1-5; D call uncertain. With 2 bases removed from V and 0 bases from J, the gap between germline ends came to 9 bases. Germline V CDR1 and CDR2: SGHDT, YYEEEE. The CDR3 is made up of 15 amino acids. The CDR3, as DNA: TGTGCCAGCAGCTTAGGGCGTTCTAGCAATCAGCCCCAGCATTTT. Translating gives CASSLGRSSNQPQHF.

CDR3 DNA sequence: TGTGCCAGCAGTTTGGTTAGCGGGAGTTTCGGGACCCAGTACTTC. Translated: CASSLVSGSFGTQYF. The V call is TRBV28, the J call TRBJ2-5, with TRBD2 matching 9 bases. V shed 3 bases, J shed 7 bases, and the junction held 9 bases outside the gene matches. Germline V gives CDR1 MDHEN, CDR2 SYDVKM. The CDR3 is 15 residues long.

J is TRBJ2-1 and V is TRBV30; 9 bases are a match to TRBD2. This CDR3 spans 14 amino acids. The V and J ends lost 1 base and 5 bases, in that order; junction bases with no gene match: 3. Looked up from germline, CDR1 is GTSNPN and CDR2 is SVGIG (reference sequence). The chain's CDR3 is CAWSAGTSNNEQFF. Here the CDR3 DNA reads TGTGCCTGGAGTGCCGGGACTAGCAACAATGAGCAGTTCTTC.

This clone has only a few counts. The chain recombines TRBV6-5 with TRBJ2-1, with 9 bases identical to TRBD2. The junction had 6 bases not matched to a gene; V was cut back by 7 bases and J by 2 bases. From germline, CDR1 is MNHEY and CDR2 SVGAGI. CDR3 length equals 15 residues. The CDR3 bases are TGTGCCAGCACCCAGACTAGCGGCACCTACAATGAGCAGTTCTTC. Residues: CASTQTSGTYNEQFF.